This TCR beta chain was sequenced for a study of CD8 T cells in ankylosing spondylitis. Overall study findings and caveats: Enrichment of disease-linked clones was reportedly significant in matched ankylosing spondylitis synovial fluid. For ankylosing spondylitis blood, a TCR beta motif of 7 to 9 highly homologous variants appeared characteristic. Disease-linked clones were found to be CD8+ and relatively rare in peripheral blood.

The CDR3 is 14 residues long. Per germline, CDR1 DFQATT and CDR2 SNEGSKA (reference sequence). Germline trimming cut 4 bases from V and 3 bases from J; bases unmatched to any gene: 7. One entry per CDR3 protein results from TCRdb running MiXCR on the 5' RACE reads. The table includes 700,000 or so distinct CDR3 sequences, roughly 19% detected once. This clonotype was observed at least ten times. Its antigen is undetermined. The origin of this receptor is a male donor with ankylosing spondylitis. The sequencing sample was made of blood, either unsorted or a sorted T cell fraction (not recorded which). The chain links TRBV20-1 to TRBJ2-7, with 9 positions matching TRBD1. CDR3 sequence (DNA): TGCAGTGCTATCGCCCGGGACAGGGTCTACGAGCAGTACTTC. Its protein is CSAIARDRVYEQYF.